Each of the 24 T cell receptor beta chains below was sequenced from the same sample in a study of T cells after yellow fever vaccination (dated by TCRdb to 2018 to 2020). This specimen's treatment or condition label, per the study, means: live attenuated yellow fever vaccine strain. The library was produced with 5' RACE. Sequenced using an Illumina HiSeq 2500. In TCRdb, the public reads were trimmed at Q25 with fastp and aligned with MiXCR, with productive beta chains retained. All rows with the same CDR3 protein become a single entry with the most common DNA and genes. The sample contains some 250,000 distinct CDR3 sequences, less than 9% of them found a single time. Roughly 0.9% of the sample comes from the top ten. This material consisted of CD4+ T cells sorted from PBMCs, taken 15 days after the yellow fever booster vaccination. The receptors here all came from a man aged 30-40 years who received the YFV17D yellow fever vaccine.

Many counts were recorded for this clonotype. The CDR3 is CSVESDTQYF. CDR3 in DNA: TGCAGCGTTGAATCAGATACGCAGTATTTT. The gene calls are TRBV29-1 and TRBJ2-3; no reliable D call. Trimming cost V 2 bases and J 4 bases, with 1 base left between them. This CDR3 is built from 10 residues. Per germline, CDR1 SQVTM and CDR2 ANQGSEA.

This clonotype was picked up many times. The rearrangement uses TRBV5-1 and TRBJ2-1; the match to TRBD2 covers 12 bases. Unmatched junction bases numbered 2, after V lost 0 bases and J lost 1 base. Germline CDR1 and CDR2: SGHRS and YFSETQ. The CDR3 covers 17 residues. CDR3: CASSLALAGGSYNEQFF. Here the CDR3 DNA reads TGCGCCAGCAGCTTGGCACTAGCGGGAGGATCCTACAATGAGCAGTTCTTC.

This clonotype was observed at least ten times. The J gene is TRBJ1-6, the V gene TRBV7-8, with a weak D call TRBD1 (6 bases). Germline V gene data show CDR1 as SGHVS and CDR2 as FQNEAQ. This CDR3 is 16 amino acids long. V dropped 0 bases and J dropped 10 bases, with 16 bases sitting between them. For the CDR3, the DNA is TGTGCCAGCAGCTTAGCTCTGTGGGGGGCCGAGTCACCCCTCCACTTT. Protein product: CASSLALWGAESPLHF.

A few counts support this clonotype. This sequence joins TRBV29-1 and TRBJ2-7; TRBD2 agrees at 10 bases. The junction had 4 bases not matched to a gene; V was cut back by 5 bases and J by 0 bases. Looked up from germline, CDR1 is SQVTM and CDR2 is ANQGSEA. The CDR3 sequence is 14 residues long. CDR3 DNA: TGCAGCGTTAAGCGGGAGGGGAGCTCCTACGAGCAGTACTTC. Protein: CSVKREGSSYEQYF.

This clonotype has at least ten counts. The chain recombines TRBV5-1 with TRBJ2-7; possibly TRBD1 for D (5 bases). The CDR3 spans 14 residues. With 4 bases removed from V and 4 bases from J, the gap between germline ends came to 15 bases. CDR1 and CDR2 from the germline V gene are SGHRS and YFSETQ. As DNA, the CDR3 is TGCGCCAGCAGCCCAGGACGGACAAAGTACGAGCAGTACTTC. Its translation is CASSPGRTKYEQYF.

Regarding this clonotype: One end of the junction fails to match germline, which may point to a read error. J is TRBJ2-3 and V is TRBV7-9; 9 bases map to TRBD2. The CDR3 is made up of 15 amino acids. The germline CDR1 and CDR2 sequences are SEHNR and FQNEAQ (reference sequence). CDR3 loop: CASSTLAGTSDTKYF. DNA for the CDR3: TGTGCCAGCAGCACCCTAGCGGGGACGTCGGATACGAAGTATTTT.

The J gene is TRBJ2-7, the V gene TRBV5-4; 8 positions match TRBD2. CDR3 length: 15 amino acids. Germline CDR1 reads SGHNT; CDR2 reads YYREEE (reference sequence). The junction had 9 bases not matched to a gene; V was cut back by 1 base and J by 6 bases. The CDR3 protein is CASSLSGREAGEQYF. The CDR3 DNA reads as TGTGCCAGCAGCTTGTCGGGGCGGGAGGCGGGCGAGCAGTACTTC.

The chain has TRBV7-9 and TRBJ2-1; D is possibly TRBD1 (5 bases). Trimming removed 1 base from V and 3 bases from J, with 10 bases in between. The CDR3 has 15 amino acids. Germline-derived CDR1 and CDR2 are SEHNR and FQNEAQ (reference sequence). In DNA, the CDR3 is TGTGCCAGCAGCTTAGAGGACAAGATCTACAATGAGCAGTTCTTC. Translation: CASSLEDKIYNEQFF.

This chain uses TRBV18 with TRBJ2-3, with D unresolved. Trimming cost V 2 bases and J 4 bases, with 7 bases left between them. Germline-derived CDR1 and CDR2 are KGHSH and LQKENI. This CDR3 has 13 amino acids. This CDR3 is CASSPISADTQYF. In nucleotides, the CDR3 is TGTGCCAGCTCACCAATCTCCGCAGATACGCAGTATTTT.

This clonotype was picked up a small number of times. The chain recombines TRBV5-1 with TRBJ2-5, with 12 bases fitting TRBD2. Germline CDR1 is SGHRS and CDR2 is YFSETQ. With 0 bases clipped from V and 4 bases from J, the junction kept 4 bases outside the gene matches. The CDR3 runs to 16 residues. The CDR3 region is CASSLGLAGVRETQYF. The CDR3 coding sequence is TGCGCCAGCAGCTTGGGACTAGCGGGAGTGAGAGAGACCCAGTACTTC.

The J gene is TRBJ1-5, the V gene TRBV27; no reliable D call. V was trimmed by 8 bases and J by 6 bases, leaving 17 bases between them. The germline V gene has CDR1 MNHEY and CDR2 SMNVEV (reference sequence). The CDR3 has 14 amino acids. This chain's CDR3 is CASLRRVAGQPQHF. For the CDR3, the DNA is TGTGCCAGCCTCAGGAGGGTTGCCGGTCAGCCCCAGCATTTT.

Only a few counts were recorded for this clonotype. This sequence joins TRBV7-2 and TRBJ2-4; 14 bases line up with TRBD2. Germline V gene data show CDR1 as SGHTA and CDR2 as FQGNSA. Losses at the gene ends were 5 bases for V and 8 bases for J; bases not matched to a gene: 2. This CDR3 is built from 14 residues. The CDR3: CASSRLAGGDIQYF. As DNA, the CDR3 is TGTGCCAGCAGCCGACTAGCGGGAGGGGACATTCAGTACTTC. Supplemented by reference TRBV7-2 and TRBJ2-4, the full variable domain reads GAGVSQSPSNKVTEKGKDVELRCDPISGHTALYWYRQSLGQGLEFLIYFQGNSAPDKSGLPSDRFSAERTGGSVSTLTIQRTQQEDSAVYLCASSRLAGGDIQYFGAGTRLSVL.

This clonotype was observed a handful of times. V and J are TRBV18 and TRBJ2-3; 12 bases map to TRBD2. Losses at the gene ends were 3 bases for V and 5 bases for J; bases not matched to a gene: 0. Germline V lookup: CDR1 KGHSH, CDR2 LQKENI. There are 14 residues in the CDR3. In DNA, the CDR3 is TGTGCCAGCTCACCGACTAGCGGGGGAGATACGCAGTATTTT. Translation gives CASSPTSGGDTQYF.

This clonotype was seen ten or more times. The chain joins TRBV29-1 to TRBJ2-7, with D maybe TRBD2 (6 bases). This CDR3 is 10 amino acids long. The V and J ends lost 1 base and 12 bases respectively, with 10 bases between them. CDR1 and CDR2 (germline): SQVTM, ANQGSEA. For the CDR3, the DNA is TGCAGCGTTGAAGCGGGAGTATTGTACTTC. Protein sequence: CSVEAGVLYF.

A remark on this clonotype: The DNA is left out, because the CDR3 cannot be placed on it with certainty; the CDR3 is given as TCRdb lists it. The chain employs TRBV29-1 and TRBJ2-7; the table's D call TRBD1 went unverified against the DNA. Germline V gene lookup returns CDR1 SQVTM and CDR2 ANQGSEA. A total of 15 residues make up the CDR3, ends included. Here the CDR3 reads CSVAVGGGANHERYF.

This clonotype was counted only a few times. The rearrangement links TRBV30 to TRBJ1-5; 12 bases match TRBD1. There are 15 residues in the CDR3. With 1 base clipped from V and 6 bases from J, the junction kept 4 bases outside the gene matches. Germline loops: CDR1 GTSNPN, CDR2 SVGIG (reference sequence). CDR3 residues: CAWSGRDRGLQPQHF. The CDR3 nucleotides read TGTGCCTGGAGTGGCCGGGACAGGGGGCTTCAGCCCCAGCATTTT.

This chain links TRBV19 with TRBJ2-3, with D maybe TRBD2 (6 bases). The germline gives CDR1 LNHDA, CDR2 SQIVND (reference sequence). V dropped 4 bases and J dropped 5 bases, with 10 bases sitting between them. The CDR3 has 13 residues. The DNA of the CDR3 is TGTGCCAGTAGTAGTCGGCGGGAAGATACGCAGTATTTT. This translates into CASSSRREDTQYF.

This clonotype occurred many times. The CDR3 loop is CASSPGDRGLQETQYF. DNA for the CDR3: TGTGCCAGCAGCCCCGGGGACAGGGGCCTGCAAGAGACCCAGTACTTC. This sequence joins TRBV7-9 and TRBJ2-5; 10 bases align to TRBD1. Germline-derived CDR1 and CDR2 are SEHNR and FQNEAQ (reference sequence). The V gene end was trimmed by 5 bases and the J gene end by 2 bases; junction bases not matched to a gene: 8. This CDR3 comprises 16 residues.

This clonotype was seen only a few times. This sequence joins TRBV4-3 and TRBJ2-1, with 8 bases aligning to TRBD2. Unmatched junction bases numbered 3, after V lost 1 base and J lost 10 bases. The CDR3 totals 13 residues. From germline, CDR1 is LGHNA and CDR2 YSLEER. The CDR3 nucleotides read TGCGCCAGCAGCCAAGGGACTAGCCGGGAGCAGTTCTTC. Amino acid sequence: CASSQGTSREQFF.

This chain uses TRBV7-9 with TRBJ1-2; TRBD1 matches 7 bases. V shed 6 bases, J shed 0 bases, and the junction held 7 bases outside the gene matches. The length of the CDR3 is 15 residues. CDR1 SEHNR and CDR2 FQNEAQ come from the germline V gene (reference sequence). The CDR3 here is CASRPQGLANYGYTF. CDR3 DNA: TGTGCCAGCAGACCACAGGGGTTGGCTAACTATGGCTACACCTTC.

The rearrangement uses TRBV5-4 and TRBJ2-5; possibly TRBD1 or TRBD2 for D (5 bases each). The V gene lost 2 bases and the J gene lost 1 base, with 6 bases spanning the gap. This CDR3 is 13 amino acids long. Looked up from germline, CDR1 is SGHNT and CDR2 is YYREEE (reference sequence). The CDR3 DNA reads TGTGCCAGCAGCTTCGGGACCCAAGAGACCCAGTACTTC. This gives the protein CASSFGTQETQYF.

This chain connects TRBV15 to TRBJ2-1; D unresolved. Germline CDR1 and CDR2: LNHNV and YYDKDF (reference sequence). V dropped 6 bases and J dropped 0 bases, with 12 bases sitting between them. CDR3 length: 15 amino acids. The chain's CDR3 is CATRSTVRSYNEQFF. The CDR3 DNA reads TGTGCCACCAGATCTACCGTACGCTCCTACAATGAGCAGTTCTTC.

This clonotype came up a few times. V gene TRBV7-2 combines with J gene TRBJ2-4, with TRBD2 identical over 9 bases. CDR3 size: 14 residues. CDR1 is SGHTA and CDR2 is FQGNSA in the germline V gene. The V and J ends lost 8 bases and 3 bases, in that order; junction bases with no gene match: 5. The CDR3 reads CASRRGGDKNIQYF. For the CDR3, the DNA is TGTGCCAGCCGGCGGGGGGGGGACAAAAACATTCAGTACTTC.

The chain joins TRBV4-2 to TRBJ2-7; TRBD1 matches at 8 bases. The CDR3 is 14 residues long. Germline trimming cut 7 bases from V and 0 bases from J; bases unmatched to any gene: 5. Per the germline V gene, CDR1 is LGHNA and CDR2 is YNFKEQ. CDR3 sequence (DNA): TGTGCCAGCACCAGACAGGGGCACTCCTACGAGCAGTACTTC. Translated: CASTRQGHSYEQYF.